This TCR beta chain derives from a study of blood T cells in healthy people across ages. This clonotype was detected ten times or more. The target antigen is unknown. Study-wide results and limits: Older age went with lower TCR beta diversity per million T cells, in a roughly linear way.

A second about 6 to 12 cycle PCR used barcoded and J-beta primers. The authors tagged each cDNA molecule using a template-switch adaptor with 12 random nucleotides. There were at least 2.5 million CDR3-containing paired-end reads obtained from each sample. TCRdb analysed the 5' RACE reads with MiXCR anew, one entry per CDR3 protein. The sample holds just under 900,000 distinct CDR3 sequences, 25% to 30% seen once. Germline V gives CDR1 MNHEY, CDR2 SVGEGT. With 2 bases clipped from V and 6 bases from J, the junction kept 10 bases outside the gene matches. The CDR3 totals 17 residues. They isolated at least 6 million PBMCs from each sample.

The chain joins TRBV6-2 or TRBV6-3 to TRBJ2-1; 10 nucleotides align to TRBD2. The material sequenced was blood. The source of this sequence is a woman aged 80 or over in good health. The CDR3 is CASSYPPRSGGPNEQFF. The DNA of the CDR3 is TGTGCCAGCAGTTACCCCCCTCGTAGCGGGGGGCCCAATGAGCAGTTCTTC.